This record concerns one T cell receptor beta chain sequence. The record originates from a study of shared clonotypes between healthy human individuals. About 30,000 T cell genomes, or approximately 270 ng DNA, went into replicate PCRs of unsorted PBMC. Clones were read by immunoSEQ multiplex PCR, and TCRdb kept only the in-frame ones, dropping some. The sample has hundreds of thousands of clones, around 76% seen once. V dropped 6 bases and J dropped 1 base, with 7 bases sitting between them. The CDR3 loop spans 13 amino acids. CDR1 and CDR2 (germline): MNHEY, SVGAGI. The chain uses TRBV6-5 and TRBJ1-3; possibly TRBD1 for D (5 bases). Input material: PBMCs. This clonotype originated in a woman between 35 and 50 years old in good health. Some clones in this sample may be carry-over from other donors' samples. The CDR3 is CASRRGSGNTIYF. In DNA form, the CDR3 reads TGTGCCAGCAGAAGGGGATCTGGAAACACCATATATTTT.